One and the same sample provided the 18 T cell receptor beta chains below, sequenced in a study of cytomegalovirus exposure and HLA in healthy donors. Primers: 60 Vbeta forward and 13 Jbeta reverse. TCRdb's table, derived via immunoSEQ multiplex PCR, lists solely in-frame clones and lacks some. The repertoire consists of 75,000 to 100,000 clones, with roughly three quarters occurring once and the leading ten covering around 20%. Sample: PBMCs. The receptor source for this set is a woman in her sixties or seventies in good health and CMV-seropositive.

V is TRBV7-6 and J is TRBJ2-1; 11 bases line up with TRBD2. Looked up from germline, CDR1 is SGHVS and CDR2 is FNYEAQ. The CDR3 is made up of 17 amino acids. The V segment lost 0 bases and the J segment 2 bases; nucleotides outside the gene matches: 3. The CDR3 loop reads CASSLAPGLAAYNEQFF. The CDR3 DNA is TGTGCCAGCAGCTTAGCTCCGGGACTAGCGGCCTACAATGAGCAGTTCTTC. The variable domain in full, completed from reference TRBV7-6 and TRBJ2-1, reads GAGVSQSPRYKVTKRGQDVALRCDPISGHVSLYWYRQALGQGPEFLTYFNYEAQQDKSGLPNDRFSAERPEGSISTLTIQRTEQRDSAMYRCASSLAPGLAAYNEQFFGPGTRLTVL.

The sample holds a few counts of this clone. The V and J genes are TRBV6-6 and TRBJ1-4, with TRBD1 as a possible D gene (5 bases). The CDR3 length is 13 residues. Germline V gene sequence: CDR1 MNHNY, CDR2 SVGAGI (reference sequence). V lost 5 bases to trimming and J lost 6 bases, with 10 bases between them. The CDR3 region is CASSRLRDEKLFF. The CDR3, as DNA: TGTGCCAGCAGTAGGCTCAGGGATGAAAAACTGTTTTTT.

V is TRBV28 and J is TRBJ2-7, with 10 bases fitting TRBD1. This CDR3 contains 18 residues. The germline gives CDR1 MDHEN, CDR2 SYDVKM. J was trimmed by 3 bases and V by 6 bases; bases with no gene match: 17. The CDR3 coding sequence is TGTGCCAGCAGCTCTTATACCTGGGACAGGGGAACTTTCTACGAGCAGTACTTC. Translated: CASSSYTWDRGTFYEQYF.

The rearrangement links TRBV12-2 to TRBJ2-1; the table calls TRBD2, which could not be checked here. TRBV12-2 counts as a pseudogene. The CDR3 loop spans 16 amino acids. CDR3 in amino acids: CASRLGGSGSVGEQFF. CDR3 bases: TGTGCAAGTCGCTTAGGTGGTAGCGGGAGTGTTGGTGAGCAGTTCTTC.

In its sample, this clone was seen a few times. The rearrangement uses TRBV6-1 and TRBJ1-3; D perhaps matches TRBD1 (5 bases). Germline-derived CDR1 and CDR2 are MNHNS and SASEGT. The CDR3 is made up of 14 amino acids. The V end was cut by 7 bases, the J end by 2 bases, with 12 bases between. For the CDR3, the DNA is TGTGCCAGCACAGTACAAGGGGCTGGAAACACCATATATTTT. Its translation: CASTVQGAGNTIYF.

The chain recombines TRBV7-6 with TRBJ2-1; 7 nucleotides line up with TRBD2. The J segment lost 9 bases and the V segment lost 6 bases, leaving 11 bases of the junction unmatched. The germline V gene has CDR1 SGHVS and CDR2 FNYEAQ. This CDR3 has 14 amino acids. This CDR3 reads CASRESLADFEQFF. As DNA, the CDR3 is TGTGCCAGCAGAGAGTCTCTAGCGGATTTTGAGCAGTTCTTC.

The chain couples TRBV5-8 to TRBJ2-1; 7 positions agree with TRBD2. V gave up 6 bases and J gave up 6 bases; unmatched junction bases: 15. This CDR3 is 16 amino acids long. Germline CDR1 and CDR2: SGHTS and YDEGEE. CDR3 protein: CASIKRGGRTTNEQFF. The CDR3 coding sequence is TGTGCCAGCATCAAGAGGGGAGGGAGGACCACCAATGAGCAGTTCTTC.

This clone was found once. V and J are TRBV4-1 and TRBJ1-1; no definite D call. V was pared by 0 bases and J by 5 bases, with 7 bases between. Germline lookup yields CDR1 MGHRA and CDR2 YSYEKL. There are 13 residues in the CDR3. The CDR3 DNA follows: TGCGCCAGCAGCCAAGAGCGGGAGACTGAAGCTTTCTTT. It codes for CASSQERETEAFF.

A single count supports this clone. J is TRBJ1-5 and V is TRBV21-1. TRBV21-1 is an annotated pseudogene. The CDR3 has 17 amino acids. CDR3 coding DNA: TGTGCCAGCAGGGGGAGGGAGGACAGAGAAAGTGGTCAGCCCCAGCATTTT. Translating it yields CASRGREDRESGQPQHF.

The rearrangement links TRBV4-1 to TRBJ1-1; 11 bases map to TRBD1. J gave up 4 bases and V 5 bases, and 3 bases lay outside the gene matches. Germline assignment: CDR1 MGHRA and CDR2 YSYEKL. The CDR3 runs to 14 residues. CDR3 coding DNA: TGCGCCAGCAGCTCAGGACAGGGGGCCACTGAAGCTTTCTTT. Translation gives CASSSGQGATEAFF.

The chain has TRBV9 and TRBJ1-1; D not certain. The CDR3 spans 14 residues. Trimming left V 3 bases short and J 2 bases short, with 11 bases between. Germline CDR1 reads SGDLS; CDR2 reads YYNGEE. The CDR3 DNA reads TGTGCCAGCAGCGAATACAGCTATAACACTGAAGCTTTCTTT. Protein sequence: CASSEYSYNTEAFF.

This chain uses TRBV30 with TRBJ2-5; 9 bases map to TRBD2. The CDR3 totals 14 residues. V trimming: 6 bases; J trimming: 5 bases; junction bases outside the gene matches: 10. Germline values: CDR1 GTSNPN, CDR2 SVGIG (reference sequence). The chain's CDR3 is CACHPGLAGETQYF. The CDR3 bases are TGTGCCTGCCACCCGGGGCTAGCGGGGGAGACCCAGTACTTC. Filled out from reference TRBV30 and TRBJ2-5, the complete variable domain reads SQTIHQWPATLVQPVGSPLSLECTVEGTSNPNLYWYRQAAGRGLQLLFYSVGIGQISSEVPQNLSASRPQDRQFILSSKKLLLSDSGFYLCACHPGLAGETQYFGPGTRLLVL.

V gene TRBV6-5 combines with J gene TRBJ2-1, with a weak D call TRBD2 (6 bases). The CDR3 is 13 amino acids. Germline V gene sequence: CDR1 MNHEY, CDR2 SVGAGI. The germline V and J ends were trimmed by 6 bases and 5 bases, with 11 bases remaining between them. The CDR3 is CASRTGLDNEQFF. CDR3 in DNA: TGTGCCAGCAGAACGGGACTCGACAATGAGCAGTTCTTC.

The genes are TRBV6-5 and TRBJ2-1, with D maybe TRBD2 (6 bases). Germline-derived CDR1 and CDR2 are MNHEY and SVGAGI. The CDR3 extends over 13 amino acids. V was pared by 3 bases and J by 10 bases, with 13 bases between. DNA for the CDR3: TGTGCCAGCAGTTATAATAACCGGGAGGAGCAGTTCTTC. This gives the protein CASSYNNREEQFF.

The V gene is TRBV18, the J gene TRBJ1-3; no reliable D call. The CDR3 consists of 16 residues. Germline CDR1 is KGHSH and CDR2 is LQKENI. V lost 5 bases, J lost 0 bases, and 14 bases lay in between. The CDR3 bases are TGTGCCAGCTCAGCCCAGGCACCGAACTCTGGAAACACCATATATTTT. Residues: CASSAQAPNSGNTIYF.

The chain employs TRBV7-6 and TRBJ2-1; no clear D gene. The V end lost 1 base, the J end lost 5 bases, and 6 bases lay between the germline ends. Per germline, CDR1 SGHVS and CDR2 FNYEAQ. CDR3 length: 13 amino acids. CDR3: CASSLVEHNEQFF. The CDR3 DNA follows: TGTGCCAGCAGCTTAGTGGAGCACAATGAGCAGTTCTTC. Based on the CDR3 plus reference TRBV7-6 and TRBJ2-1, the full variable domain is GAGVSQSPRYKVTKRGQDVALRCDPISGHVSLYWYRQALGQGPEFLTYFNYEAQQDKSGLPNDRFSAERPEGSISTLTIQRTEQRDSAMYRCASSLVEHNEQFFGPGTRLTVL.

The V call is TRBV6-6, the J call TRBJ2-7; TRBD1 matches 10 bases. The trim removed 10 bases at V and 5 bases at J, leaving 11 bases unmatched. CDR1 MNHNY and CDR2 SVGAGI come from the germline V gene (reference sequence). The CDR3 totals 14 residues. This CDR3 reads CATHPWDRGNEQYF. CDR3 bases: TGTGCCACCCACCCGTGGGACAGGGGCAACGAGCAGTACTTC.

This chain links TRBV29-1 with TRBJ2-1; 7 nucleotides agree with TRBD2. This CDR3 contains 13 residues. Germline-derived CDR1 and CDR2 are SQVTM and ANQGSEA. V shed 4 bases, J shed 2 bases, and the junction held 2 bases outside the gene matches. The CDR3 region has the DNA TGCAGCGTTGCTAGCGGAGCCTACAATGAGCAGTTCTTC. Amino acids: CSVASGAYNEQFF.